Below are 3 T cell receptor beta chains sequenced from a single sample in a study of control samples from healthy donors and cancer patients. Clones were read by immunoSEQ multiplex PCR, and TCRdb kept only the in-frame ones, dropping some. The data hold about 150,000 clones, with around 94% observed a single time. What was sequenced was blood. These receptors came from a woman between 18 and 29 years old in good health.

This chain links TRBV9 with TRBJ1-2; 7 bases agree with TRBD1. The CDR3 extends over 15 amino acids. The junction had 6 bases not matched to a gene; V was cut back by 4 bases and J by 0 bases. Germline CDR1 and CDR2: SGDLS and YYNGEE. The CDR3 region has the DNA TGTGCCAGCAGCATTACAGGGGCTACTAACTATGGCTACACCTTC. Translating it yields CASSITGATNYGYTF.

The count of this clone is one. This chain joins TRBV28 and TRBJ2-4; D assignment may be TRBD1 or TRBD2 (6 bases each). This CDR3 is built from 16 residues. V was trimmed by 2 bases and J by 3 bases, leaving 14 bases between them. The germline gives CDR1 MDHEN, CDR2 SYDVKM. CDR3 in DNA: TGTGCCAGCAGTTTAGAATGGGGGGCAGACAAAAACATTCAGTACTTC. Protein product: CASSLEWGADKNIQYF.

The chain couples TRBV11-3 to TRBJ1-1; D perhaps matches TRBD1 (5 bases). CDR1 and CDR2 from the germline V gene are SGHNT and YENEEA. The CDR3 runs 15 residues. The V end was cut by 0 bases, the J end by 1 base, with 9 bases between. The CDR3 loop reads CASSLEAGRNTEAFF. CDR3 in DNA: TGTGCCAGCAGCTTAGAGGCAGGGAGGAACACTGAAGCTTTCTTT.